This T cell receptor beta chain derives from a study of PD-1 blockade in classical Hodgkin lymphoma. Study results and limitations: Complete responders' baseline diversity resembled that of newly diagnosed patients. Only CD4+ TCR diversity, not CD8+, had risen significantly by C4D1. Patients starting nivolumab less than 1 year after ASCT had lower diversity and were excluded from later analyses.

About this clone itself: Its matching antigen is unknown.

Here immunoSEQ multiplex PCR was the method, and the copy in TCRdb shows in-frame clones only, minus some. The sample lists tens of thousands of clones; 69% were seen once. After removal of 8 bases from V and 8 bases from J, the junction contained 3 bases not matched to a gene. Germline-derived CDR1 and CDR2 are ENHRY and SYGVKD. The CDR3 is made up of 12 amino acids. The sample's time point: cycle 4 day 1 (C4D1), after more than five weeks of nivolumab. Each patient's relapse followed autologous stem cell transplantation, and brentuximab vedotin exposure varied. The chain uses TRBV10-3 and TRBJ1-6; 7 bases fit TRBD1. Sequencing was performed on peripheral blood mononuclear cells (PBMCs), taken before the fourth cycle of nivolumab. The clonotype was recovered from a human donor with classical Hodgkin lymphoma. CDR3 loop: CAIGQADSPLHF. For the CDR3, the DNA is TGTGCCATCGGACAGGCAGATTCACCCCTCCACTTT.